The T cell receptor beta chain described here comes from a study of cytomegalovirus exposure and HLA in healthy donors. Study conclusions and caveats: Within an earlier analysis, most TCR beta V segments proved productive either about 87% or about 30% of the time.

Germline loops: CDR1 LNHDA, CDR2 SQIVND (reference sequence). The length of the CDR3 is 16 residues. V was clipped by 4 bases and J by 3 bases; unmatched bases: 9. PCR used 60 Vbeta primers and 13 Jbeta primers. The method was immunoSEQ multiplex PCR; TCRdb's version includes in-frame clones alone and lacks a portion of them. Here the sample spans some 99,000 clones, roughly two thirds being singletons. This clone was detected a few times. Its antigen is unidentified. The chain carries TRBV19 and TRBJ1-2; TRBD1 agrees at 9 bases. This TCR was sampled from a female donor in good health and CMV-seronegative. Sequencing was carried out using PBMCs. DNA of the CDR3: TGTGCCAGTAGTACCCTAAGGGGACAGGGATACTATGGCTACACCTTC. It specifies CASSTLRGQGYYGYTF.